This T cell receptor beta chain appears in the sequencing data of a study of blood T cell repertoires in COVID-19. TCRdb keeps only in-frame clones here, not all; method: immunoSEQ multiplex PCR. The profile shows about 200,000 clones, roughly 89% of them singletons. The germline CDR1 and CDR2 sequences are MGHRA and YSYEKL. The V segment lost 1 base and the J segment 4 bases; nucleotides outside the gene matches: 10. CDR3 size: 17 residues. Sequenced: PBMCs or T cells enriched from blood (not recorded which). J is TRBJ1-5 and V is TRBV4-1; 7 bases are shared with TRBD1. This clonotype was sampled from a woman aged 25-40 years with acute COVID-19. In nucleotides, the CDR3 is TGCGCCAGCAGCCAAGCGGGGATAGACAGGGAGAATCAGCCCCAGCATTTT. Amino acid sequence: CASSQAGIDRENQPQHF.